The rows below give T cell receptor beta chains drawn from one sample of a study of T cell responses to AZD1222 COVID-19 vaccine. Using immunoSEQ multiplex PCR, the repertoire was profiled, and TCRdb retains in-frame clones only, with some absent. Counted here are about 140,000 clones, roughly 90% occurring once; the ten biggest clones make up under 7%. This sample comprised peripheral blood, obtained 28 days after the second dose of the MenACWY control vaccine. These receptors were taken from an adult who received the MenACWY meningococcal vaccine as a control. CDR3s leave out the opening cysteine and the closing phenylalanine or tryptophan. The order of the fields is J gene, V gene, CDR3 protein.

>TRBJ2-7|TRBV27
ASSHRTVPYEQY
>TRBJ2-7|TRBV7-2
ASSFFMHSANPPYEQY
>TRBJ1-6|TRBV25-1
ASSQEINSPLH
>TRBJ2-7|TRBV27
ASSPGQGVYYEQY
>TRBJ1-3|TRBV19
ASKGGRVPGNTIY
>TRBJ1-3|TRBV19
ATSLFGASGNTIY
>TRBJ1-3|TRBV29-1
SVDEGGSGNTIY
>TRBJ2-7|TRBV4-1
ASSQEYGTGGAYEQY
>TRBJ1-1|TRBV6-5
ASSYSLGSAEAF
>TRBJ1-2|TRBV11-3
ASSLDSADYGYT
>TRBJ2-1|TRBV30
AARRHNEQF
>TRBJ1-1|TRBV9
ASSVGIRMGNTEAF
>TRBJ2-4|TRBV5-1
ASTTGEGKNIQY
>TRBJ1-1|TRBV21-1
ASSKDQEQPNTEAF
>TRBJ2-7|TRBV11-3
ASSVQSGRAYEQY
>TRBJ1-1|TRBV28
ASSPPTGVIPAF